This T cell receptor (beta chain) was profiled in a study of blood T cell repertoires in COVID-19. Across the whole study: From T cells, B-cell-depleted T cells, or PBMCs came the material, which was cDNA or gDNA.

Only in-frame clones appear in the TCRdb table, and some are missing; sequencing was by immunoSEQ multiplex PCR. The data contain over 130,000 clones, under 90% of them singletons. CDR3 size: 13 residues. The V gene lost 6 bases and the J gene lost 2 bases, with 9 bases spanning the gap. Germline values: CDR1 MGHRA, CDR2 YSYEKL. Researchers sorted participants into cohorts using their self-reported clinical history. The sequenced sample consisted of PBMCs or T cells enriched from blood (not recorded which). This chain joins TRBV4-1 and TRBJ2-3; D is perhaps TRBD1 (5 bases). The receptor's source is a man between 45 and 60 years old in a cohort exposed to, infected with or recovered from COVID-19 (not recorded which). CDR3 residues: CASRGQNTDTQYF. For the CDR3, the DNA is TGCGCCAGCAGAGGACAAAACACAGATACGCAGTATTTT.